One and the same sample provided the 14 T cell receptor beta chains below, sequenced in a study of T cells in Graves' hyperthyroidism and ophthalmopathy. Amplified TCR beta CDR3 regions came from RNA transcripts. Initially, a first-round RT-PCR of the TCR CDR3 employed the HTBI primer set. MiXCR, applied by TCRdb to the multiplex PCR reads, yields one record per CDR3 protein. The sample has approximately 600,000 distinct CDR3 sequences, about 15% seen once. Input material: blood. The receptors shown here come from a woman aged 30 to 39 with Graves' hyperthyroidism that later progressed to Graves' ophthalmopathy.

The rearrangement joins TRBV9 to TRBJ2-1, with 11 nucleotides matching TRBD2. V shed 2 bases, J shed 8 bases, and the junction held 9 bases outside the gene matches. The CDR3 is 16 amino acids. Germline V gene data show CDR1 as SGDLS and CDR2 as YYNGEE. The DNA of the CDR3 is TGTGCCAGCAGCGTCGGTAGCGGGAGGGTGGGCGATGAGCAGTTCTTC. Protein: CASSVGSGRVGDEQFF.

Only a few counts were recorded for this clonotype. The chain recombines TRBV10-2 with TRBJ1-1, with a weak D call TRBD1 (6 bases). V lost 7 bases, J lost 5 bases, and 11 bases lay in between. CDR3 length: 12 amino acids. Per germline, CDR1 WSHSY and CDR2 SAAADI. The CDR3 loop is CASKGGRTEAFF. The DNA of the CDR3 is TGCGCCAGCAAGGGGGGCCGAACTGAAGCTTTCTTT.

This clonotype was recorded at least ten times. The chain links TRBV6-1 to TRBJ1-2; 8 bases line up with TRBD1. Germline CDR1 and CDR2: MNHNS and SASEGT. The length of the CDR3 is 14 residues. V dropped 5 bases and J dropped 8; count of bases not matched to a gene: 10. Here the CDR3 reads CASSPGTGDRGYTF. CDR3 in DNA: TGTGCCAGCAGTCCCGGGACAGGAGACCGGGGCTACACCTTC.

This clonotype was seen a handful of times. This chain connects TRBV7-2 to TRBJ2-1, with 7 bases matching TRBD2. Germline lookup yields CDR1 SGHTA and CDR2 FQGNSA. The CDR3 is 13 amino acids. V shed 2 bases and J 10 bases; nucleotides not matched to a gene: 5. The CDR3 sequence is CASSLYVRGEQFF. CDR3 coding DNA: TGTGCCAGCAGCTTATATGTGCGGGGGGAGCAGTTCTTC. The full variable domain, with the rest looked up from reference TRBV7-2 and TRBJ2-1, is GAGVSQSPSNKVTEKGKDVELRCDPISGHTALYWYRQSLGQGLEFLIYFQGNSAPDKSGLPSDRFSAERTGGSVSTLTIQRTQQEDSAVYLCASSLYVRGEQFFGPGTRLTVL.

The chain carries TRBV7-2 and TRBJ2-7; 10 bases are a match to TRBD1. The germline CDR1 and CDR2 sequences are SGHTA and FQGNSA. Losses at the gene ends were 3 bases for V and 5 bases for J; bases not matched to a gene: 7. The CDR3 loop spans 15 amino acids. The CDR3 loop reads CASSFPGTGVHEQYF. CDR3 DNA: TGTGCCAGCAGCTTTCCCGGGACAGGGGTCCACGAGCAGTACTTC.

This chain joins TRBV13 and TRBJ2-7; tentative D call: TRBD2 (6 bases). The CDR3 covers 17 residues. Germline values: CDR1 PRHDT, CDR2 FYEKMQ (reference sequence). Trimming shortened V by 4 bases and J by 2 bases, and 21 bases separated the two germline ends. CDR3 amino acids: CASSSRLVSVAPYEQYF. The CDR3 region has the DNA TGTGCCAGCAGCTCTAGACTAGTTTCCGTGGCGCCCTACGAGCAGTACTTC.

This chain links TRBV20-1 with TRBJ2-7; 10 bases align to TRBD2. The ends lost 4 bases at V and 2 bases at J; junction bases unmatched: 8. Germline assignment: CDR1 DFQATT and CDR2 SNEGSKA (reference sequence). CDR3 length: 15 residues. In nucleotides, the CDR3 is TGCAGTGCTAAAGCGGGAGGGGGTGTAGCCTACGAGCAGTACTTC. Protein: CSAKAGGGVAYEQYF.

In this sample, this clonotype turned up many times. The gene calls are TRBV19 and TRBJ2-1; TRBD2 might be the D (6 bases). V was pared by 5 bases and J by 7 bases, with 12 bases between. Germline CDR1 LNHDA, CDR2 SQIVND (reference sequence). CDR3 length: 13 residues. CDR3 DNA: TGTGCCAGTAGTTCGACCCGGGGGAATGAGCAGTTCTTC. Its translation is CASSSTRGNEQFF.

The sample holds a few counts of this clonotype. J is TRBJ1-1 and V is TRBV4-3, with TRBD1 matching over 8 bases. Germline values: CDR1 LGHNA, CDR2 YSLEER. The V segment lost 0 bases and the J segment 4 bases; nucleotides outside the gene matches: 4. The CDR3 is 15 amino acids. The CDR3 loop reads CASSQDGRGLTEAFF. CDR3 coding DNA: TGCGCCAGCAGCCAAGATGGCAGGGGGCTCACTGAAGCTTTCTTT.

The rearrangement uses TRBV7-9 and TRBJ1-1; TRBD1 is a possible D gene (6 bases). Per germline, CDR1 SEHNR and CDR2 FQNEAQ (reference sequence). Trimming shortened V by 5 bases and J by 3 bases, and 16 bases separated the two germline ends. The length of the CDR3 is 15 residues. The CDR3 DNA reads TGTGCCAGCAGCCCGTCCAGGGGTGGTTACACTGAAGCTTTCTTT. It encodes CASSPSRGGYTEAFF.

This clonotype was detected many times. The chain links TRBV20-1 to TRBJ2-7; 11 bases are shared with TRBD1. CDR1 DFQATT and CDR2 SNEGSKA come from the germline V gene (reference sequence). This CDR3 has 14 residues. The J segment lost 2 bases and the V segment lost 5 bases, leaving 5 bases of the junction unmatched. This CDR3 reads CSAYRTGGTYEQYF. In DNA form, the CDR3 reads TGCAGTGCTTATAGGACAGGGGGCACCTACGAGCAGTACTTC.

CDR3 amino acids: CASSRGKEQFF. The CDR3 nucleotides are TGTGCCAGCTCCCGAGGGAAGGAGCAGTTCTTC. This chain links TRBV27 with TRBJ2-1; D perhaps matches TRBD2 (5 bases). The V end lost 8 bases, the J end lost 10 bases, and 12 bases lay between the germline ends. This CDR3 is 11 amino acids long. In germline, CDR1 is MNHEY, CDR2 SMNVEV (reference sequence).

The chain combines TRBV20-1 with TRBJ2-7; 8 bases match TRBD2. The ends lost 1 base at V and 2 bases at J; junction bases unmatched: 4. CDR3 length: 14 amino acids. Germline assignment: CDR1 DFQATT and CDR2 SNEGSKA (reference sequence). The CDR3 loop reads CSARAGRAPYEQYF. CDR3 in DNA: TGCAGTGCTAGAGCCGGGAGGGCCCCCTACGAGCAGTACTTC.

There are many counts of this clonotype. The V gene is TRBV6-1, the J gene TRBJ1-5; D unresolved. The germline V and J ends were trimmed by 8 bases and 1 base, with 9 bases remaining between them. The germline V gene has CDR1 MNHNS and CDR2 SASEGT. CDR3 size: 13 residues. CDR3 sequence (DNA): TGTGCCAGCGCCCCTGGGAGCAATCAGCCCCAGCATTTT. It encodes CASAPGSNQPQHF.